This T cell receptor beta chain was found in a study of blood T cell repertoires in COVID-19. Study-level information: The United States, Italy and Spain were the sources of the acute and convalescent COVID-19 samples. Nucleic acid was either cDNA or gDNA, and it came from T cells, B-cell-depleted T cells, or PBMCs.

TCRdb keeps only in-frame clones here, not all; method: immunoSEQ multiplex PCR. The repertoire holds 45,000 to 55,000 clones, about nine tenths seen once, with just under 8.5% in the top ten. The sequencing sample was made of peripheral blood. The receptor's source is a woman in her 40s with active COVID-19.

This CDR3 reads CASSQGLAGLPEQFF. CDR3 in DNA: TGCGCCAGCAGCCAAGGACTAGCGGGGTTACCTGAGCAGTTCTTC. The chain is built from TRBV4-3 and TRBJ2-1; 11 positions match TRBD2. The CDR3 length is 15 residues. Trimming took 1 base from V and 9 from J; bases not matched to a gene: 5. Germline V gene data show CDR1 as LGHNA and CDR2 as YSLEER.